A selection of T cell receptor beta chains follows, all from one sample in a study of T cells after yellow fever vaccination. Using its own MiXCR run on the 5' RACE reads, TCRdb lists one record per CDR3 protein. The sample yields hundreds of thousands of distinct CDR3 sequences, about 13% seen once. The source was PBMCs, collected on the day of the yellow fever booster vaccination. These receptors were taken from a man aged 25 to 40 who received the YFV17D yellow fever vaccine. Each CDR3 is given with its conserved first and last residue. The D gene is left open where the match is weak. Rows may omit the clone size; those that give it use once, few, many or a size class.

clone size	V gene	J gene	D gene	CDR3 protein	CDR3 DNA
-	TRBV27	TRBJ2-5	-	CASSLSAGYAETQYF	TGTGCCAGCAGTTTATCGGCAGGGTACGCAGAGACCCAGTACTTC
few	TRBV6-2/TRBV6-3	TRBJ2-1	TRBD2	CASSRELAGFQNEQFF	TGTGCCAGCAGCCGCGAGTTAGCGGGGTTTCAAAATGAGCAGTTCTTC
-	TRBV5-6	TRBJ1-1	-	CASSPPASLMNTEAFF	TGTGCCAGCAGCCCCCCGGCCTCCCTCATGAACACTGAAGCTTTCTTT
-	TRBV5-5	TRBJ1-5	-	CASSLAGPRSNQPQHF	TGTGCCAGCAGCTTGGCCGGCCCCCGGAGCAATCAGCCCCAGCATTTT
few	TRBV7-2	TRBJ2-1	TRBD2	CASSFLAGVIDEQFF	TGTGCCAGCAGCTTCCTAGCGGGAGTGATTGATGAGCAGTTCTTC
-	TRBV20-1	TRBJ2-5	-	CSAREATQGETQYF	TGCAGTGCTAGAGAGGCTACCCAGGGGGAGACCCAGTACTTC
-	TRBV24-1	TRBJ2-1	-	CATSDSGRNEQFF	TGTGCCACCAGTGATTCCGGCCGCAATGAGCAGTTCTTC
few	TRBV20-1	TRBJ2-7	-	CSARGGLAGSEQYF	TGCAGTGCCAGGGGTGGTCTGGCCGGCAGCGAGCAGTACTTC
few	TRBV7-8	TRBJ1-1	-	CASSLPHGGRNTEAFF	TGTGCCAGCAGCTTGCCCCACGGGGGGCGGAACACTGAAGCTTTCTTT
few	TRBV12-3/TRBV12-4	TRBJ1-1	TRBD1	CASSSRTGGREAFF	TGTGCCAGCAGTTCCCGCACAGGGGGCAGAGAAGCTTTCTTT
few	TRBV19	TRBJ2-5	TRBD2	CASSSRTSGAGKTQYF	TGTGCCAGTAGTAGCCGGACTAGCGGAGCTGGGAAGACCCAGTACTTC
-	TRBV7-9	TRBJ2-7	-	CASSPYRSSSYEQYF	TGTGCCAGCAGCCCGTATCGCTCGAGCTCCTACGAGCAGTACTTC
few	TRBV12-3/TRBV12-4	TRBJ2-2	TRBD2	CASSSLAGAPPGELFF	TGTGCCAGCAGCTCCCTGGCGGGAGCGCCCCCCGGGGAGCTGTTTTTT
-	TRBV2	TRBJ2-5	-	CASSTTVAQETQYF	TGTGCCAGCAGTACCACGGTAGCTCAAGAGACCCAGTACTTC
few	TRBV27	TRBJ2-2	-	CASSFRSRSLAAANTGELFF	TGTGCCAGCAGTTTCAGATCCCGATCTCTTGCAGCCGCGAACACCGGGGAGCTGTTTTTT
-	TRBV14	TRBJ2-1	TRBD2	CATSPGTSLDEQFF	TGTGCCACCAGTCCCGGGACTAGTTTGGATGAGCAGTTCTTC
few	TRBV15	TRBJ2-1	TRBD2	CATSSFAGTRDNEQFF	TGTGCCACCAGCAGCTTCGCCGGGACTAGGGACAATGAGCAGTTCTTC
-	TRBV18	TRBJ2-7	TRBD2	CASSPTSGEYEQYF	TGTGCCAGCTCACCCACTAGCGGAGAATACGAGCAGTACTTC
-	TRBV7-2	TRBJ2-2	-	CASSRYERTGELFF	TGTGCCAGCAGCCGGTACGAAAGGACCGGGGAGCTGTTTTTT
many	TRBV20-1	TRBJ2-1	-	CSARVGLNEQFF	TGCAGTGCTAGGGTTGGGCTCAATGAGCAGTTCTTC
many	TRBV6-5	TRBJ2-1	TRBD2	CASSNSAREGEQFF	TGTGCCAGCAGCAACAGTGCGCGGGAGGGTGAGCAGTTCTTC
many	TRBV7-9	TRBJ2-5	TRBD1	CASSSTRTGQETQYF	TGTGCCAGCAGCTCCACACGGACAGGGCAAGAGACCCAGTACTTC